These 18 T cell receptor beta chains share one sample of origin, sequenced in a study of shared clonotypes between healthy human individuals. TCRdb's table, derived via immunoSEQ multiplex PCR, lists solely in-frame clones and lacks some. Of about 680,000 clones listed, more than 70% are singletons. Sequenced sample: memory CD4+ T cells sorted from blood. Indicated subset: CD45RA-negative fraction. These receptors were obtained from a woman aged 25 to 39 in good health.

J is TRBJ2-1 and V is TRBV5-1; 8 positions match TRBD2. Trimming took 4 bases from V and 2 from J; bases not matched to a gene: 5. This CDR3 has 15 residues. CDR1 and CDR2 (germline): SGHRS, YFSETQ. The CDR3 reads CASSRDSGTYNEQFF. In DNA, the CDR3 is TGCGCCAGCAGCCGAGATAGCGGGACCTACAATGAGCAGTTCTTC.

The rearrangement links TRBV14 to TRBJ2-7, with 7 positions matching TRBD2. Trimming removed 2 bases from V and 2 bases from J; junction bases left unmatched: 6. This CDR3 comprises 15 residues. CDR1 is SGHDN, CDR2 FVKESK, per germline. CDR3 protein: CASSQTRGKTYEQYF. The CDR3 coding sequence is TGTGCCAGCAGCCAAACGCGGGGGAAGACCTACGAGCAGTACTTC.

The genes are TRBV5-1 and TRBJ1-1, with D perhaps matching TRBD1 (6 bases). The CDR3 contains 16 residues. Germline CDR1 SGHRS, CDR2 YFSETQ. The V and J ends lost 0 bases and 2 bases respectively, with 14 bases between them. This CDR3 reads CASSLALTGTNTEAFF. The CDR3 DNA reads as TGCGCCAGCAGCTTGGCCCTTACAGGGACTAACACTGAAGCTTTCTTT.

V usage is TRBV30 and J usage is TRBJ2-7; TRBD1 matches 10 bases. V lost 8 bases, J lost 2 bases, and 6 bases stayed unmatched. The CDR3 has 13 amino acids. Germline V CDR1 and CDR2: GTSNPN, SVGIG (reference sequence). The CDR3 coding sequence is TGTGCCGGCCGGGACAGGGGCCCCTACGAGCAGTACTTC. Its translation: CAGRDRGPYEQYF.

A word on this clone: In the same sample, other DNA sequences code for this CDR3. CDR3 in DNA: TGTGCCAGCAGCCTCAGGACCGGCAATCAGCCCCAGCATTTT. Its translation: CASSLRTGNQPQHF. The chain uses TRBV7-8 and TRBJ1-5; D not certain. In germline, CDR1 is SGHVS, CDR2 FQNEAQ. Deletions cut 5 bases from V and 2 bases from J, with 10 bases between. The CDR3 is 14 amino acids.

The rearrangement joins TRBV19 to TRBJ1-1; 7 bases map to TRBD1. The CDR3 runs 15 residues. V was clipped by 7 bases and J by 3 bases; unmatched bases: 11. The germline V gene has CDR1 LNHDA and CDR2 SQIVND (reference sequence). CDR3 region: CASIHPGTAYTEAFF. As DNA, the CDR3 is TGTGCCAGTATTCATCCCGGGACAGCCTACACTGAAGCTTTCTTT.

For the CDR3, the DNA is TGTGCCAGCTCACCAGACGGACCAGCAGCTTTCTTT. This gives the protein CASSPDGPAAFF. This chain joins TRBV18 and TRBJ1-1; no definite D call. Trimming left V 2 bases short and J 10 bases short, with 11 bases between. CDR1 KGHSH and CDR2 LQKENI come from the germline V gene. The CDR3 consists of 12 residues. Based on the CDR3 plus reference TRBV18 and TRBJ1-1, the full variable domain is NAGVMQNPRHLVRRRGQEARLRCSPMKGHSHVYWYRQLPEEGLKFMVYLQKENIIDESGMPKERFSAEFPKEGPSILRIQQVVRGDSAAYFCASSPDGPAAFFGQGTRLTVV.

This clone was detected a few times. The V call is TRBV19, the J call TRBJ1-1; no clear D. Germline CDR1 LNHDA, CDR2 SQIVND (reference sequence). Trimming removed 3 bases at V and 1 base at J, with 9 bases between. The CDR3 sequence is 14 residues long. CDR3 sequence: CASSISRENTEAFF. The CDR3 bases are TGTGCCAGTAGTATTAGCAGAGAGAACACTGAAGCTTTCTTT.

As for this clone: No DNA is shown, since the ends of the CDR3 on it are uncertain; the CDR3 is the one TCRdb lists. This chain uses TRBV5-6 with TRBJ1-2; the table's D gene call, TRBD1, was not cross checked with the DNA. The CDR3 is 12 residues long, ends included. CDR1 SGHDT and CDR2 YYEEEE come from the germline V gene. Here the CDR3 reads CASSVGQGAVTF.

The chain carries TRBV19 and TRBJ2-3, with no clear D. CDR3 length equals 15 residues. CDR1 is LNHDA, CDR2 SQIVND, per germline (reference sequence). Trimming took 3 bases from V and 4 from J, leaving 14 bases between them. The DNA of the CDR3 is TGTGCCAGTAGTATTGTAGTGGGCCCTGCAGATACGCAGTATTTT. It yields the protein CASSIVVGPADTQYF. The full variable domain, its missing parts supplied by reference TRBV19 and TRBJ2-3, is DGGITQSPKYLFRKEGQNVTLSCEQNLNHDAMYWYRQDPGQGLRLIYYSQIVNDFQKGDIAEGYSVSREKKESFPLTVTSAQKNPTAFYLCASSIVVGPADTQYFGPGTRLTVL.

For this clone: The junction departs from the called germline gene at one end, perhaps through a read error. The rearrangement uses TRBV28 and TRBJ2-4; either TRBD1 or TRBD2 may fit D (5 bases each). The germline V gene encodes CDR1 MDHEN and CDR2 SYDVKM. The CDR3 covers 11 residues. In DNA form, the CDR3 reads TGTGCCAGCAGTTTTAATCGGGACCGGACCTTC. Translated: CASSFNRDRTF.

The chain employs TRBV11-2 and TRBJ2-1; D perhaps matches TRBD1 (7 bases). Germline CDR1 SGHAT, CDR2 FQNNGV. The CDR3 covers 15 residues. The V end lost 10 bases, the J end lost 0 bases, and 16 bases lay between the germline ends. The chain's CDR3 is CATRRQGGSYNEQFF. DNA of the CDR3: TGTGCCACCCGACGACAGGGAGGCTCCTACAATGAGCAGTTCTTC.

This clone was found once. V is TRBV2 and J is TRBJ1-3; a weak D match, TRBD1 (5 bases). CDR1 and CDR2 (germline): SNHLY, FYNNEI. The CDR3 is 14 residues long. V was pared by 8 bases and J by 4 bases, with 15 bases between. The DNA of the CDR3 is TGTGCCAGCGTGACAGCAAGGTCCGGAAACACCATATATTTT. It yields the protein CASVTARSGNTIYF.

To note about this clone: This specimen includes other DNA sequences encoding the same CDR3. The chain is built from TRBV5-1 and TRBJ2-1; no clear D gene. V gave up 0 bases and J gave up 0 bases, with 7 bases separating them. Germline CDR1 is SGHRS and CDR2 is YFSETQ. The CDR3 is 15 residues long. CDR3 DNA: TGCGCCAGCAGCTTGGACTCCGCCTCCTACAATGAGCAGTTCTTC. This gives the protein CASSLDSASYNEQFF.

The chain combines TRBV7-2 with TRBJ2-3; D might be TRBD2 (7 bases). The V and J ends lost 6 bases and 4 bases respectively, with 14 bases between them. Germline-derived CDR1 and CDR2 are SGHTA and FQGNSA. CDR3 length: 14 amino acids. DNA of the CDR3: TGTGCCAGCAGACCGGGCGGGGGCCCAGATACGCAGTATTTT. This sequence encodes CASRPGGGPDTQYF. The complete variable domain, with remaining parts taken from reference TRBV7-2 and TRBJ2-3, reads GAGVSQSPSNKVTEKGKDVELRCDPISGHTALYWYRQSLGQGLEFLIYFQGNSAPDKSGLPSDRFSAERTGGSVSTLTIQRTQQEDSAVYLCASRPGGGPDTQYFGPGTRLTVL.

V is TRBV6-1 and J is TRBJ1-2; D perhaps matches TRBD1 (6 bases). Trimming removed 7 bases at V and 7 bases at J, with 10 bases between. The CDR3 sequence is 11 residues long. Germline V gene data show CDR1 as MNHNS and CDR2 as SASEGT. CDR3 nucleotide sequence: TGTGCCAGCAATACAGGGCGTGGCTACACCTTC. Amino acid sequence: CASNTGRGYTF.

This clone was observed a single time. V gene TRBV7-2 combines with J gene TRBJ2-7; no firm D call. CDR1 and CDR2 from the germline V gene are SGHTA and FQGNSA. The CDR3 runs 15 residues. V was shortened by 0 bases and J by 6 bases, with 15 bases between the two germline ends. The CDR3 DNA reads TGTGCCAGCAGCTTAGCGTGGGCGGTCTCGGGCGAGCAGTACTTC. Encoded protein: CASSLAWAVSGEQYF.

The chain has TRBV7-9 and TRBJ1-2; D remains unclear. The ends were cut back, 6 bases at V and 2 bases at J, with 13 bases in the middle. Germline V gives CDR1 SEHNR, CDR2 FQNEAQ (reference sequence). This CDR3 contains 14 residues. CDR3 loop: CASSFGIKNYGYTF. CDR3 coding DNA: TGTGCCAGCAGTTTCGGGATTAAGAACTATGGCTACACCTTC.